The text below deals with one TCR beta chain. Antigen: not known. The data stem from a study of blood T cells in healthy people across ages. Study-level results: The recorded TCR beta diversity per million T cells decreased in a roughly linear manner with age. In these data, TCR beta diversity tracked strongly with naive T cell percentage.

V lost 5 bases and J 4 bases, leaving 18 bases between the germline ends. This CDR3 spans 15 amino acids. The germline gives CDR1 MGHRA, CDR2 YSYEKL. The authors ran a second PCR of about 7 to 11 cycles using a sample-barcoded 5' primer and a J-beta primer mix. Each of the cDNA molecules was tagged by a template-switch adaptor with 12 random nucleotides. Each CDR3 protein gets one entry after TCRdb re-called the 5' RACE reads with MiXCR. The repertoire holds about 1 million distinct CDR3 sequences, under 45% seen once, with around 18% in the top ten. The specimen was blood. The origin of this receptor is a woman aged 60-75 years in good health. The chain combines TRBV4-1 with TRBJ2-7, with D uncertain. Here the CDR3 reads CASSYKMAIDYEQYF. CDR3 DNA: TGCGCCAGCAGCTACAAAATGGCAATCGATTACGAGCAGTACTTC.